This passage covers 8 T cell receptor beta chains from one sample sequenced in a study of T cell changes during pregnancy in multiple sclerosis. Assay: immunoSEQ multiplex PCR; the TCRdb copy retains only in-frame clones and omits some. This repertoire shows some 70,000 clones, about 90% found once; its top ten account for 1.3% to 1.5%. This material consisted of peripheral blood, taken in the second trimester of pregnancy. These receptors were taken from a female donor in good health, enrolled as a control in a pregnancy study.

CDR3 residues: CASSPGSYNEQFF. CDR3 sequence (DNA): TGTGCCAGCAGCCCGGGCTCCTACAATGAGCAGTTCTTC. This chain connects TRBV2 to TRBJ2-1, with D unclear. The CDR3 is 13 residues long. The ends were cut back, 6 bases at V and 0 bases at J, with 6 bases in the middle. Per germline, CDR1 SNHLY and CDR2 FYNNEI.

The CDR3 is CASSHLGQRITDTQYF. The CDR3 nucleotides read TGTGCCAGCAGCCACTTAGGACAGAGAATCACAGATACGCAGTATTTT. This chain connects TRBV7-8 to TRBJ2-3; TRBD1 might be the D (6 bases). Trimming took off 5 bases at V and 2 bases at J, with 17 bases between the two ends. The CDR3 is 16 amino acids. The germline V gene has CDR1 SGHVS and CDR2 FQNEAQ. Filled out from reference TRBV7-8 and TRBJ2-3, the complete variable domain reads GAGVSQSPRYKVAKRGQDVALRCDPISGHVSLFWYQQALGQGPEFLTYFQNEAQLDKSGLPSDRFFAERPEGSVSTLKIQRTQQEDSAVYLCASSHLGQRITDTQYFGPGTRLTVL.

This rearrangement joins TRBV5-1 to TRBJ2-2; 9 nucleotides match TRBD2. Trimming removed 0 bases from V and 7 bases from J; junction bases left unmatched: 7. This CDR3 spans 16 amino acids. Germline values: CDR1 SGHRS, CDR2 YFSETQ. This chain's CDR3 is CASSLGVAGEVGELFF. CDR3 nucleotides: TGCGCCAGCAGCTTGGGGGTAGCGGGAGAAGTCGGGGAGCTGTTTTTT.

The rearrangement joins TRBV9 to TRBJ2-7; D perhaps matches TRBD1 (7 bases). CDR3 size: 14 residues. Germline values: CDR1 SGDLS, CDR2 YYNGEE. V was shortened by 3 bases and J by 7 bases, with 17 bases between the two germline ends. The CDR3 nucleotides read TGTGCCAGCAGCGAGGGGGGACAGAGGATAGAGCAGTACTTC. Translated, it gives CASSEGGQRIEQYF. Filled out from reference TRBV9 and TRBJ2-7, the complete variable domain reads DSGVTQTPKHLITATGQRVTLRCSPRSGDLSVYWYQQSLDQGLQFLIQYYNGEERAKGNILERFSAQQFPDLHSELNLSSLELGDSALYFCASSEGGQRIEQYFGPGTRLTVT.

A single count supports this clone. V gene TRBV14 combines with J gene TRBJ1-2, with 7 bases aligning to TRBD1. Trimming took 4 bases from V and 8 from J; bases not matched to a gene: 7. Germline values: CDR1 SGHDN, CDR2 FVKESK. The CDR3 loop spans 13 amino acids. In DNA, the CDR3 is TGTGCCAGCAGCCCTCGACAGGGTGAGGGCTACACCTTC. This codes for CASSPRQGEGYTF.

The chain has TRBV4-1 and TRBJ2-3; 9 positions match TRBD2. Germline V lookup: CDR1 MGHRA, CDR2 YSYEKL. V gave up 4 bases and J gave up 0 bases; unmatched junction bases: 8. The CDR3 sequence is 17 residues long. The CDR3 DNA is TGCGCCAGCAGCCTAAGCGGGCTAGCGGGAAGCACAGATACGCAGTATTTT. Translating gives CASSLSGLAGSTDTQYF.

This chain links TRBV18 with TRBJ2-1, with D maybe TRBD2 (5 bases). The CDR3 is 15 amino acids. Deletions cut 3 bases from V and 5 bases from J, with 14 bases between. Per the germline V gene, CDR1 is KGHSH and CDR2 is LQKENI. CDR3 in DNA: TGTGCCAGCTCACCGAATGCGGGCCACGACAATGAGCAGTTCTTC. This gives the protein CASSPNAGHDNEQFF.

This clone has only a few counts. This rearrangement joins TRBV6-4 to TRBJ2-1; 8 bases line up with TRBD2. The ends lost 3 bases at V and 8 bases at J; junction bases unmatched: 6. This CDR3 is built from 14 residues. Germline V gene data show CDR1 as MRHNA and CDR2 as SNTAGT. CDR3 in amino acids: CASSESGSLDEQFF. CDR3 coding DNA: TGTGCCAGCAGTGAGAGCGGGAGTTTGGATGAGCAGTTCTTC.